One and the same sample provided the 4 T cell receptor beta chains below, sequenced in a study of post-analysis software for immune sequencing data. Study-level results: There were five or six TRBV segments more frequent in patients than controls, and TRBV5-6, TRBV5-1 and TRBV20-1 were among them.

No antigen has been assigned to these receptors. Every TCR beta cDNA library bore unique molecular identifiers. TCRdb used MiXCR to reprocess the PCR reads, holding one entry per CDR3 protein. The table has about 540,000 distinct CDR3 sequences, around 34% seen once. The source material was blood. The receptor set was obtained from a girl under 18 with multiple sclerosis.

The chain recombines TRBV20-1 with TRBJ2-3, with 10 bases matching TRBD2. From germline, CDR1 is DFQATT and CDR2 SNEGSKA (reference sequence). CDR3 size: 17 residues. Losses at the gene ends were 6 bases for V and 0 bases for J; bases not matched to a gene: 12. CDR3 DNA sequence: TGCAGTGCAAGGGGTAGCGGGGGGACAACTAGCACAGATACGCAGTATTTT. Amino acid sequence: CSARGSGGTTSTDTQYF.

This rearrangement joins TRBV7-2 to TRBJ2-7; no clear D. The germline V and J ends were trimmed by 5 bases and 0 bases, with 11 bases remaining between them. This CDR3 comprises 14 residues. Germline V gene sequence: CDR1 SGHTA, CDR2 FQGNSA. The CDR3 here is CASSTRRSSYEQYF. As DNA, the CDR3 is TGTGCCAGCAGCACCCGACGGAGCTCCTACGAGCAGTACTTC. The whole variable domain, filled in from reference TRBV7-2 and TRBJ2-7, reads GAGVSQSPSNKVTEKGKDVELRCDPISGHTALYWYRQSLGQGLEFLIYFQGNSAPDKSGLPSDRFSAERTGGSVSTLTIQRTQQEDSAVYLCASSTRRSSYEQYFGPGTRLTVT.

The chain carries TRBV7-6 and TRBJ2-6; D is perhaps TRBD1 (6 bases). Germline V lookup: CDR1 SGHVS, CDR2 FNYEAQ. V was pared by 5 bases and J by 0 bases, with 11 bases between. This CDR3 has 16 residues. The DNA of the CDR3 is TGTGCCAGCAGCCCAAGGGGGAGCTCTGGGGCCAACGTCCTGACTTTC. This codes for CASSPRGSSGANVLTF. Full variable domain (missing parts from reference TRBV7-6 and TRBJ2-6): GAGVSQSPRYKVTKRGQDVALRCDPISGHVSLYWYRQALGQGPEFLTYFNYEAQQDKSGLPNDRFSAERPEGSISTLTIQRTEQRDSAMYRCASSPRGSSGANVLTFGAGSRLTVL.

This clonotype was found a few times. V gene TRBV7-9 combines with J gene TRBJ2-3; D is uncertain. The germline CDR1 and CDR2 sequences are SEHNR and FQNEAQ (reference sequence). The CDR3 has 11 residues. V gave up 8 bases and J gave up 6 bases, with 9 bases separating them. CDR3 sequence reads: CASRPLDTQYF. The CDR3 DNA is TGTGCCAGCCGCCCCTTGGATACGCAGTATTTT.